The 11 T cell receptor beta chains in this list originate from one sample, sequenced in a study of T cells after yellow fever vaccination. TCRdb reprocessed the 5' RACE reads with MiXCR, giving one entry per CDR3 protein. The sample shows around 550,000 distinct CDR3 sequences, around 21% of them seen only once. Sequenced material: PBMCs, taken 15 days after the yellow fever booster vaccination. The receptors here all came from a man younger than 45 who received the YFV17D yellow fever vaccine.

V gene TRBV30 combines with J gene TRBJ1-1, with D hard to call. Germline lookup yields CDR1 GTSNPN and CDR2 SVGIG (reference sequence). Trimming pared 2 bases from V and 1 base from J, leaving 8 bases between. The CDR3 length is 13 residues. The CDR3 bases are TGTGCCTGGAGTAAGAAACGGAACACTGAAGCTTTCTTT. This sequence encodes CAWSKKRNTEAFF. Using reference TRBV30 and TRBJ1-1 for the parts outside the CDR3, the full variable domain is SQTIHQWPATLVQPVGSPLSLECTVEGTSNPNLYWYRQAAGRGLQLLFYSVGIGQISSEVPQNLSASRPQDRQFILSSKKLLLSDSGFYLCAWSKKRNTEAFFGQGTRLTVV.

There are a few counts of this clonotype. The gene calls are TRBV20-1 and TRBJ2-3; 10 nucleotides agree with TRBD1. The CDR3 contains 14 residues. V lost 3 bases to trimming and J lost 3 bases; unmatched junction nucleotides: 3. The germline V gene has CDR1 DFQATT and CDR2 SNEGSKA (reference sequence). CDR3 sequence: CSARDRGRTDTQYF. CDR3 bases: TGCAGTGCTAGGGACAGGGGGAGGACAGATACGCAGTATTTT.

The genes are TRBV10-3 and TRBJ2-6, with 12 bases aligning to TRBD1. The V segment lost 10 bases and the J segment 4 bases; nucleotides outside the gene matches: 11. The CDR3 has 17 residues. Germline lookup yields CDR1 ENHRY and CDR2 SYGVKD. The CDR3 nucleotides are TGTGCCAACTCTCCGGGACAGGGGGCGCTAGGGGCCAACGTCCTGACTTTC. The encoded protein is CANSPGQGALGANVLTF.

This clonotype was counted between two and nine times. The V gene is TRBV13, the J gene TRBJ2-1; 10 nucleotides align to TRBD2. Germline V CDR1 and CDR2: PRHDT, FYEKMQ (reference sequence). The CDR3 extends over 14 amino acids. Trimming took 6 bases from V and 7 from J; bases not matched to a gene: 6. Here the CDR3 DNA reads TGTGCCAGCAGGGGGCTAGCGGGAGTAAATGAGCAGTTCTTC. It is translated as CASRGLAGVNEQFF.

This clonotype was detected a few times. J is TRBJ2-7 and V is TRBV10-2; the D is unclear. The CDR3 consists of 13 residues. Between the trimmed V and J ends, which lost 0 bases and 4 bases, there was a span of 7 bases. Looked up from germline, CDR1 is WSHSY and CDR2 is SAAADI. Here the CDR3 reads CASSESPLYEQYF. The CDR3 nucleotides are TGCGCCAGCAGTGAGTCTCCACTTTACGAGCAGTACTTC.

This clonotype has a handful of counts. The rearrangement uses TRBV7-6 and TRBJ2-7; D unclear. Per the germline V gene, CDR1 is SGHVS and CDR2 is FNYEAQ. Trimming removed 5 bases at V and 5 bases at J, with 16 bases between. This CDR3 has 14 residues. The CDR3 DNA reads TGTGCCAGCAGCCAGACGTGGGGTCGAGACGAGCAGTACTTC. Residues: CASSQTWGRDEQYF.

This clonotype has just a few counts. The genes are TRBV6-5 and TRBJ1-1; tentative D call: TRBD1 (6 bases). This CDR3 spans 13 amino acids. CDR1 and CDR2 from the germline V gene are MNHEY and SVGAGI. V lost 2 bases and J lost 12, with 16 bases in between. The CDR3 DNA reads as TGTGCCAGCAGTTACGGCCAGGGGCTCCAGTCTTTCTTT. Its protein product is CASSYGQGLQSFF.

The chain couples TRBV15 to TRBJ2-7, with D perhaps matching TRBD1 or TRBD2 (5 bases each). Per the germline V gene, CDR1 is LNHNV and CDR2 is YYDKDF (reference sequence). The V end was cut by 8 bases, the J end by 5 bases, with 16 bases between. This CDR3 region has 13 residues. DNA of the CDR3: TGTGCCACCTCCCCCGCCTTGGGGGACGAGCAGTACTTC. Its protein product is CATSPALGDEQYF.

This clonotype was detected only a few times. The chain carries TRBV20-1 and TRBJ2-7; D is ambiguous. The CDR3 spans 12 residues. V was trimmed by 6 bases and J by 2 bases, leaving 11 bases between them. Germline CDR1 and CDR2: DFQATT and SNEGSKA (reference sequence). CDR3 loop: CSATPTTYEQYF. The CDR3 DNA follows: TGCAGTGCCACCCCAACCACCTACGAGCAGTACTTC.

V usage is TRBV7-2 and J usage is TRBJ2-2, with TRBD2 identical over 10 bases. V lost 1 base to trimming and J lost 7 bases; unmatched junction nucleotides: 9. This CDR3 comprises 17 residues. The germline CDR1 and CDR2 sequences are SGHTA and FQGNSA. The CDR3, as DNA: TGTGCCAGCAGCTTAGTGGCTAGCGGGAGACTCGGCGGGGAGCTGTTTTTT. Protein: CASSLVASGRLGGELFF.

The J gene is TRBJ1-1, the V gene TRBV29-1; D gene uncertain. CDR3 length equals 11 residues. Germline CDR1 and CDR2: SQVTM and ANQGSEA. In DNA, the CDR3 is TGCAGTCTTTTGGCGGGATTTGAAGCTTTCTTT. As protein: CSLLAGFEAFF. Using reference TRBV29-1 and TRBJ1-1 for the parts outside the CDR3, the full variable domain is SAVISQKPSRDICQRGTSLTIQCQVDSQVTMMFWYRQQPGQSLTLIATANQGSEATYESGFVIDKFPISRPNLTFSTLTVSNMSPEDSSIYLCSLLAGFEAFFGQGTRLTVV.